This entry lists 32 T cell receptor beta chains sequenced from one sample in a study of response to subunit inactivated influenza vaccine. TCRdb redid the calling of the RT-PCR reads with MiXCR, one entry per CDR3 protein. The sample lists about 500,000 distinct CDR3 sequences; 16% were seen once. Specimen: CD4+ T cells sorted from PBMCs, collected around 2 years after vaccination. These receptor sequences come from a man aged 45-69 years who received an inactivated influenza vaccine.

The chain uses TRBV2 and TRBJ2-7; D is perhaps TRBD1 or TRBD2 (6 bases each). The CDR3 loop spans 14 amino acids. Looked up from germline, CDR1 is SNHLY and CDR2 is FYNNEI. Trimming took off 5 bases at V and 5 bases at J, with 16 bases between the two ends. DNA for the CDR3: TGTGCCAGCAGTTGGGGGGCGGGTTTAAACGAGCAGTACTTC. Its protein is CASSWGAGLNEQYF.

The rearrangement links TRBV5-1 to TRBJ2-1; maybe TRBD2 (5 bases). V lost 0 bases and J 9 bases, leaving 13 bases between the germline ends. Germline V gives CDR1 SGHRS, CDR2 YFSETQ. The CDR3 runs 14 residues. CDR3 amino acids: CASSLEAGEGEQFF. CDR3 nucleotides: TGCGCCAGCAGCTTGGAGGCGGGCGAGGGTGAGCAGTTCTTC.

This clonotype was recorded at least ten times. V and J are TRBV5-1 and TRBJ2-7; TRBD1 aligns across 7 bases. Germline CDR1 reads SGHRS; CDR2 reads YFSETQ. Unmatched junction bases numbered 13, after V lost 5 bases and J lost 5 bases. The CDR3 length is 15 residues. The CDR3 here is CASRQSGGLYDEQYF. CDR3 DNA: TGCGCCAGCAGGCAGTCAGGGGGTCTCTACGACGAGCAGTACTTC.

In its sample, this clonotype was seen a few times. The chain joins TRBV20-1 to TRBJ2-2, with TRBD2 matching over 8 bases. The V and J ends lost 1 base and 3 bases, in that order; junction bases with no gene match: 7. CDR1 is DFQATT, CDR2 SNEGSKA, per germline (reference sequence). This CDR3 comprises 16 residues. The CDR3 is CSARVPGRADTGELFF. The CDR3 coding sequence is TGCAGTGCTAGAGTCCCCGGGAGGGCGGACACCGGGGAGCTGTTTTTT.

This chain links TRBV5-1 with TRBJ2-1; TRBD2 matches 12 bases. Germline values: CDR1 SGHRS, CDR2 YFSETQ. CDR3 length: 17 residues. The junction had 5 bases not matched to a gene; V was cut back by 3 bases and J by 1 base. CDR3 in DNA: TGCGCCAGCAGCTCAAGACTAGCGGGAGTGTCCTACAATGAGCAGTTCTTC. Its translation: CASSSRLAGVSYNEQFF.

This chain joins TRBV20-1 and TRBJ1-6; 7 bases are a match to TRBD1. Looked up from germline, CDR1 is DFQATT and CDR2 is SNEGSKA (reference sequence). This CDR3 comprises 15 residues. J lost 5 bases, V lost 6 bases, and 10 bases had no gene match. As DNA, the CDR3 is TGCAGTGCCACTGGGAGGACAGGCAATAATTCACCCCTCCACTTT. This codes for CSATGRTGNNSPLHF.

The chain's CDR3 is CSASDRKNTGELFF. The DNA for the CDR3 is TGCAGCGCATCGGACAGAAAGAACACCGGGGAGCTGTTTTTT. This sequence joins TRBV29-1 and TRBJ2-2, with a tentative D call TRBD1 (6 bases). Germline assignment: CDR1 SQVTM and CDR2 ANQGSEA. V gave up 7 bases and J gave up 1 base, with 13 bases separating them. The length of the CDR3 is 14 residues.

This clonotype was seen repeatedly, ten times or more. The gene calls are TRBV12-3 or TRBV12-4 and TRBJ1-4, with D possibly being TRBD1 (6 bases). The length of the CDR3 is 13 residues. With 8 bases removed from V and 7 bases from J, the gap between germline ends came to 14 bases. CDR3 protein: CASFGTRGEKLFF. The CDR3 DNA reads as TGTGCCAGCTTCGGGACACGGGGTGAAAAACTGTTTTTT.

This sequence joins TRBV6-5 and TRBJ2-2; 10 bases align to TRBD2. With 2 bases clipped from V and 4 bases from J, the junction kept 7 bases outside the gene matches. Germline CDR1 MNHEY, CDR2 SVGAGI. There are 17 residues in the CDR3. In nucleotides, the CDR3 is TGTGCCAGCAGTTACCAACTAGCGGGGCGGGGCACCGGGGAGCTGTTTTTT. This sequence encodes CASSYQLAGRGTGELFF.

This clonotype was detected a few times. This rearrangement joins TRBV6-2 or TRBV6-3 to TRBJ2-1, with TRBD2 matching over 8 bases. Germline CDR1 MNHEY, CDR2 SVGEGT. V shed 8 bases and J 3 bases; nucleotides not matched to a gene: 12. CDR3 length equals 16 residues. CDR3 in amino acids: CASVSASGPFYNEQFF. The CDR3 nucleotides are TGTGCCAGCGTTTCGGCTAGCGGGCCTTTCTACAATGAGCAGTTCTTC.

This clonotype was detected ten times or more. CDR3 amino acids: CASSLAMGQGNGYTF. CDR3 coding DNA: TGCGCCAGCAGCTTGGCAATGGGACAGGGGAATGGCTACACCTTC. J is TRBJ1-2 and V is TRBV5-1; 10 nucleotides agree with TRBD1. The V segment lost 0 bases and the J segment 6 bases; nucleotides outside the gene matches: 5. This CDR3 comprises 15 residues. Germline V gene sequence: CDR1 SGHRS, CDR2 YFSETQ.

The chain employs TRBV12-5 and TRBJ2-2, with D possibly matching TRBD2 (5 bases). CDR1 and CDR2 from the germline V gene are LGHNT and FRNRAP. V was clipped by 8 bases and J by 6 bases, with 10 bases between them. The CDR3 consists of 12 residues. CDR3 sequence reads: CASTEGPGELFF. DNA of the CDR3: TGTGCTAGTACAGAGGGCCCCGGGGAGCTGTTTTTT.

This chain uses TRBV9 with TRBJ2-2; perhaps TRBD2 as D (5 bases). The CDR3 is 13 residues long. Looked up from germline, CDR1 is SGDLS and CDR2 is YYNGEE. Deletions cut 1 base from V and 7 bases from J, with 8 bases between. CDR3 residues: CASSVSGFGELFF. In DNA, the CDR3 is TGTGCCAGCAGCGTATCGGGGTTCGGGGAGCTGTTTTTT.

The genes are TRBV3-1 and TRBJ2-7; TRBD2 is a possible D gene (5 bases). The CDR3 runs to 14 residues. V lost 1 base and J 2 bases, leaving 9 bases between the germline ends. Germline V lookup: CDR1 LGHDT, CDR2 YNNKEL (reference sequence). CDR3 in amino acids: CASSQVAGPYEQYF. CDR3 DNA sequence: TGTGCCAGCAGCCAAGTTGCGGGCCCCTACGAGCAGTACTTC.

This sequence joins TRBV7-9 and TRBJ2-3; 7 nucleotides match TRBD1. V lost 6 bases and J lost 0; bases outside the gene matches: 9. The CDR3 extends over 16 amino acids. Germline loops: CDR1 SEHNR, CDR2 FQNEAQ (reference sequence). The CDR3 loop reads CASRGRDRTSTDTQYF. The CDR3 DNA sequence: TGTGCCAGCAGGGGCCGGGACAGAACTAGCACAGATACGCAGTATTTT.

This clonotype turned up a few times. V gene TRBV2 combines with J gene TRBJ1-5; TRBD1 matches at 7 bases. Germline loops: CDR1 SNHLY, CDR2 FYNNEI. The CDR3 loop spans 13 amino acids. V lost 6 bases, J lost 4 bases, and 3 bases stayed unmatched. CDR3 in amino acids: CASSDRENQPQHF. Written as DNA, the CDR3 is TGTGCCAGCAGCGACAGGGAGAATCAGCCCCAGCATTTT.

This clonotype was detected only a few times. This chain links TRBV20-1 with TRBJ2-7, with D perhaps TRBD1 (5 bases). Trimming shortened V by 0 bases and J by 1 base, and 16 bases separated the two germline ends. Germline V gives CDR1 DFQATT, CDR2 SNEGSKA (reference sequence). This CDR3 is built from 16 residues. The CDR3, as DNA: TGCAGTGCTAGAGAGTATAGTCGTGGGGCGTCCTACGAGCAGTACTTC. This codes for CSAREYSRGASYEQYF.

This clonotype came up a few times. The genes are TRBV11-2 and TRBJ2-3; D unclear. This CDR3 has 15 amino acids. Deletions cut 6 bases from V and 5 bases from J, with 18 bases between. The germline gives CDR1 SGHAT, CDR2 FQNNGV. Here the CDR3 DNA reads TGTGCCAGCAGTCCACCCAATCCCCCCAGAGATACGCAGTATTTT. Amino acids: CASSPPNPPRDTQYF. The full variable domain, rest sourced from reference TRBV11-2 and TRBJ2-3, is EAGVAQSPRYKIIEKRQSVAFWCNPISGHATLYWYQQILGQGPKLLIQFQNNGVVDDSQLPKDRFSAERLKGVDSTLKIQPAKLEDSAVYLCASSPPNPPRDTQYFGPGTRLTVL.

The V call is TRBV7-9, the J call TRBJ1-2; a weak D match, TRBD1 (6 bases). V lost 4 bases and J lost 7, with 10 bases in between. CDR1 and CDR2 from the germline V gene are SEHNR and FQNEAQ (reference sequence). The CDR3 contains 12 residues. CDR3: CASSSTGFGYTF. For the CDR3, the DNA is TGTGCCAGCAGCTCTACAGGGTTTGGCTACACCTTC. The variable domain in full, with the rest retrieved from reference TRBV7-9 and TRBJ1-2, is DTGVSQNPRHKITKRGQNVTFRCDPISEHNRLYWYRQTLGQGPEFLTYFQNEAQLEKSRLLSDRFSAERPKGSFSTLEIQRTEQGDSAMYLCASSSTGFGYTFGSGTRLTVV.

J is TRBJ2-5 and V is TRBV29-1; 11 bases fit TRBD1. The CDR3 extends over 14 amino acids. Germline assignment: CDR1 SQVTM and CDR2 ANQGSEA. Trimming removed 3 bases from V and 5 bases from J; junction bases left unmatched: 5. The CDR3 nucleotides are TGCAGCGTTGACACGGGACAGGGGGTGGAGACCCAGTACTTC. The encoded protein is CSVDTGQGVETQYF.

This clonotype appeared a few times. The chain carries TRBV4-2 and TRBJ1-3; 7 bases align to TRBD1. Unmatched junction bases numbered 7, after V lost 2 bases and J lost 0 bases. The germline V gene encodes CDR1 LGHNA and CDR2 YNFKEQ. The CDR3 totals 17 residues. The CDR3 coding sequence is TGTGCCAGCAGCCAACTAGCGACAGGGAACTCTGGAAACACCATATATTTT. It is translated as CASSQLATGNSGNTIYF.

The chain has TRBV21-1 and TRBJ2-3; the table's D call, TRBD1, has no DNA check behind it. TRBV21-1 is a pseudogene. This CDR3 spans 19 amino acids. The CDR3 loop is CASSKPGFRQPPGTDTQYF. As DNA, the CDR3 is TGTGCCAGCAGCAAACCCGGCTTCCGACAGCCGCCGGGCACAGATACGCAGTATTTT.

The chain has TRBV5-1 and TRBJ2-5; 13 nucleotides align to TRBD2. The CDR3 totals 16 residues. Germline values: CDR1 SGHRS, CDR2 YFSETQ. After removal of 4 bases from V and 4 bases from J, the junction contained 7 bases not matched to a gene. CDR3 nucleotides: TGCGCCAGCAGCCCAGGGACTAGCGGGATGTTAGAGACCCAGTACTTC. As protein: CASSPGTSGMLETQYF. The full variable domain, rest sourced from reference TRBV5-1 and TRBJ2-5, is KAGVTQTPRYLIKTRGQQVTLSCSPISGHRSVSWYQQTPGQGLQFLFEYFSETQRNKGNFPGRFSGRQFSNSRSEMNVSTLELGDSALYLCASSPGTSGMLETQYFGPGTRLLVL.

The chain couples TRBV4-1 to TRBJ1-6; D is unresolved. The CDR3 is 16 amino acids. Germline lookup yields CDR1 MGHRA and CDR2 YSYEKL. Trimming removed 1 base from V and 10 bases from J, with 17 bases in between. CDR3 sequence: CASSQVLTGSESPLHF. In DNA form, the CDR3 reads TGCGCCAGCAGCCAAGTATTAACCGGGAGCGAGTCACCCCTCCACTTT.

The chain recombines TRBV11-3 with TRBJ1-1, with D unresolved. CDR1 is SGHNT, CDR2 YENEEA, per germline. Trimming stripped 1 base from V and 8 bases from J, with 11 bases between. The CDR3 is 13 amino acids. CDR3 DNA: TGTGCCAGCAGCTTAGTCGTTACAACCGAAGCTTTCTTT. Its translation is CASSLVVTTEAFF.

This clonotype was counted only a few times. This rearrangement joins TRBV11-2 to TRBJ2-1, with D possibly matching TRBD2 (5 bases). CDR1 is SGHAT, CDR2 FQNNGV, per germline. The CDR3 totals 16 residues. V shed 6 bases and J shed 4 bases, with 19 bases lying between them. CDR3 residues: CASRIDGPSRYNEQFF. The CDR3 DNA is TGTGCCAGCAGAATAGACGGGCCTAGCCGGTACAATGAGCAGTTCTTC.

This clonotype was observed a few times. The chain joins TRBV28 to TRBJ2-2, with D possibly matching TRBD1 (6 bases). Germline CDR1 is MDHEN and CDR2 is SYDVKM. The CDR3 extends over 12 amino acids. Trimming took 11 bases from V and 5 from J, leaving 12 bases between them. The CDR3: CAGQQGTGELFF. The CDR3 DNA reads TGTGCCGGCCAACAGGGAACCGGGGAGCTGTTTTTT.

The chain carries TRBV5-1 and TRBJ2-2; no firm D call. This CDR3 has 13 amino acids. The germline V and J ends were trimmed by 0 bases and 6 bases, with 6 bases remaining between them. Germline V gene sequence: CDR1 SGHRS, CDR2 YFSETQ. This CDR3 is CASSLGIAGELFF. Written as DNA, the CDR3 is TGCGCCAGCAGCTTGGGTATAGCCGGGGAGCTGTTTTTT.

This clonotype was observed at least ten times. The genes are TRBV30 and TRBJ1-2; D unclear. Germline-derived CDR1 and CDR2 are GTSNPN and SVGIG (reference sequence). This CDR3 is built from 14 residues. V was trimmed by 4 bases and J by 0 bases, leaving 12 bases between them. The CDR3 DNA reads TGTGCCTGGATGGGCGGACGATCTAACTATGGCTACACCTTC. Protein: CAWMGGRSNYGYTF.

The CDR3, as DNA: TGTGCCAGCAGTTCAGCGACAGATCAAAACTACGAGCAGTACTTC. Amino acids: CASSSATDQNYEQYF. The genes are TRBV6-5 and TRBJ2-7, with a possible D match to TRBD1 (5 bases). V dropped 4 bases and J dropped 3 bases, with 16 bases sitting between them. The CDR3 loop spans 15 amino acids. The germline V gene has CDR1 MNHEY and CDR2 SVGAGI.

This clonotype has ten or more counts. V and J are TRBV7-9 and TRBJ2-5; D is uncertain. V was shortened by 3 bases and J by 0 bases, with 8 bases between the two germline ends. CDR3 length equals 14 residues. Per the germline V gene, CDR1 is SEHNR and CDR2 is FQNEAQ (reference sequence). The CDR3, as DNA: TGTGCCAGCAGCTTTGCGCCAGACCAAGAGACCCAGTACTTC. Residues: CASSFAPDQETQYF.

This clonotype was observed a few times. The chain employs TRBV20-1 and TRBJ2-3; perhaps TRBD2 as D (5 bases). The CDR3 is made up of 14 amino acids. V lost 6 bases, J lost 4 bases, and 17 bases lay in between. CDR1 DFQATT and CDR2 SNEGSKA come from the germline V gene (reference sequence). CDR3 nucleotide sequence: TGCAGTGCCAAAGGCCGGGGTGCTCCAGATACGCAGTATTTT. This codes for CSAKGRGAPDTQYF.